The 32 T cell receptor beta chains reported below all come from one sample, sequenced in a study of regulatory T cells in long-lasting Graves disease. iRepertoire HTBI primers and Arm-PCR of CDR3 regions built TCR beta libraries. Using its own MiXCR run on the multiplex PCR reads, TCRdb lists one record per CDR3 protein. The sample has roughly 500,000 distinct CDR3 sequences; approximately 21% are singletons. As for time point: persistent/refractory GD, antithyroid drugs over 5 years with positive TRAb. Following extraction of RNA from PBMCs, that RNA was used to make the TCR library. The source material was peripheral blood mononuclear cells (PBMCs), sampled when the disease was refractory, from a patient treated with antithyroid drugs. These receptors were obtained from a female donor with Graves disease.

The chain links TRBV5-1 to TRBJ1-1; TRBD1 might be the D (6 bases). This CDR3 spans 19 amino acids. Germline CDR1 and CDR2: SGHRS and YFSETQ. Trimming left V 4 bases short and J 0 bases short, with 25 bases between. CDR3 nucleotide sequence: TGCGCCAGCAGCCCCCACCAAAGCGAGGGGGGGGCCCTGAACACTGAAGCTTTCTTT. As protein: CASSPHQSEGGALNTEAFF.

The V and J genes are TRBV29-1 and TRBJ1-1; D is perhaps TRBD1 (6 bases). The CDR3 consists of 12 residues. The V and J ends lost 6 bases and 1 base respectively, with 9 bases between them. Germline CDR1 SQVTM, CDR2 ANQGSEA. The CDR3 sequence is CSVLDRNTEAFF. CDR3 in DNA: TGCAGCGTCTTGGACAGGAACACTGAAGCTTTCTTT.

At least ten counts were recorded for this clonotype. The J gene is TRBJ1-6, the V gene TRBV12-3 or TRBV12-4, with TRBD1 matching over 7 bases. The CDR3 sequence is 19 residues long. V gave up 5 bases and J gave up 5 bases; unmatched junction bases: 18. The CDR3 nucleotides are TGTGCCAGCAGTCCCTCGACATTATGGACAGGAGTTCATAATTCACCCCTCCACTTT. Its translation: CASSPSTLWTGVHNSPLHF.

In regard to this clonotype: Possible read error: a much larger clone is one base away. V is TRBV12-3 or TRBV12-4 and J is TRBJ2-2; the D is unclear. V was cut by 5 bases and J by 0 bases, with 4 bases left in between. This CDR3 contains 13 residues. CDR3 nucleotide sequence: TGTGCCAGCAGTCGGTCGAACACCGGGGAGCTGTTTTTT. This gives the protein CASSRSNTGELFF.

This clonotype came up many times. This chain links TRBV3-1 with TRBJ1-1; D gene unclear. CDR3 length: 13 residues. CDR1 is LGHDT, CDR2 YNNKEL, per germline (reference sequence). Trimming removed 1 base from V and 4 bases from J, with 7 bases in between. CDR3 amino acids: CASSQVDGTEAFF. The CDR3, as DNA: TGTGCCAGCAGCCAAGTGGATGGCACTGAAGCTTTCTTT.

Written as DNA, the CDR3 is TGTGCCAGCAGGGGGGATGGTGTCAGGATTACGGACACAGATACGCAGTATTTT. Its protein product is CASRGDGVRITDTDTQYF. This chain links TRBV28 with TRBJ2-3; D might be TRBD1 or TRBD2, each matching 5 bases. The V and J ends lost 6 bases and 2 bases respectively, with 24 bases between them. CDR3 size: 18 residues. Germline-derived CDR1 and CDR2 are MDHEN and SYDVKM.

V and J are TRBV5-1 and TRBJ1-5, with D possibly matching TRBD1 (6 bases). The ends were cut back, 6 bases at V and 3 bases at J, with 16 bases in the middle. Per the germline V gene, CDR1 is SGHRS and CDR2 is YFSETQ. This CDR3 has 15 residues. CDR3 DNA sequence: TGCGCCAGCATTGAGGGGGGACAAGACAATCAGCCCCAGCATTTT. Translation gives CASIEGGQDNQPQHF.

This clonotype has ten or more counts. Here the CDR3 DNA reads TGTGCCAGCAGCTTAAGTTATAATTCACCCCTCCACTTT. Amino acid sequence: CASSLSYNSPLHF. This chain joins TRBV11-2 and TRBJ1-6; D unresolved. V lost 2 bases and J 4 bases, leaving 3 bases between the germline ends. The CDR3 spans 13 residues. The germline V gene encodes CDR1 SGHAT and CDR2 FQNNGV.

This clonotype was picked up many times. The chain employs TRBV5-1 and TRBJ2-7, with 10 bases that match TRBD2. Germline V gene lookup returns CDR1 SGHRS and CDR2 YFSETQ. With 0 bases clipped from V and 4 bases from J, the junction kept 7 bases outside the gene matches. The CDR3 runs to 16 residues. CDR3 sequence reads: CASSLGTSGPLYEQYF. In nucleotides, the CDR3 is TGCGCCAGCAGCTTGGGGACTAGCGGACCCCTTTACGAGCAGTACTTC.

This clonotype was observed at least ten times. The V gene is TRBV27, the J gene TRBJ1-2; TRBD1 is a possible D gene (5 bases). Germline values: CDR1 MNHEY, CDR2 SMNVEV (reference sequence). CDR3 length: 14 amino acids. Deletions cut 1 base from V and 8 bases from J, with 14 bases between. The CDR3 loop reads CASSLWAGWNGYTF. In nucleotides, the CDR3 is TGTGCCAGCAGTTTATGGGCAGGGTGGAACGGCTACACCTTC.

The chain uses TRBV11-2 and TRBJ2-1, with D perhaps TRBD2 (6 bases). Germline CDR1 reads SGHAT; CDR2 reads FQNNGV. CDR3 length: 15 amino acids. Deletions cut 2 bases from V and 3 bases from J, with 11 bases between. The DNA for the CDR3 is TGTGCCAGCAGCTTACTTAGCGGTGGCTACAATGAGCAGTTCTTC. This sequence encodes CASSLLSGGYNEQFF.

This clonotype was counted ten times or more. V gene TRBV19 combines with J gene TRBJ2-7; 9 bases are a match to TRBD1. J gave up 1 base and V 3 bases, and 10 bases lay outside the gene matches. The CDR3 loop spans 17 amino acids. The germline CDR1 and CDR2 sequences are LNHDA and SQIVND (reference sequence). This CDR3 is CASSISRGQGGSYEQYF. The CDR3 coding sequence is TGTGCCAGTAGTATTTCGAGGGGACAGGGCGGATCCTACGAGCAGTACTTC.

The rearrangement uses TRBV6-1 and TRBJ2-2, with D uncertain. Germline V CDR1 and CDR2: MNHNS, SASEGT. This CDR3 is 16 amino acids long. Trimming took 8 bases from V and 5 from J, leaving 21 bases between them. CDR3 protein: CASASLEAAGTGELFF. As DNA, the CDR3 is TGTGCCAGCGCTTCCCTAGAGGCCGCTGGAACCGGGGAGCTGTTTTTT.

This clonotype was seen many times. This rearrangement joins TRBV27 to TRBJ1-4; D perhaps matches TRBD1 (6 bases). This CDR3 has 14 amino acids. Trimming left V 7 bases short and J 3 bases short, with 12 bases between. Germline V gene lookup returns CDR1 MNHEY and CDR2 SMNVEV (reference sequence). CDR3 DNA sequence: TGTGCCAGCAAGGACAGCCGGCCTAATGAAAAACTGTTTTTT. Translated: CASKDSRPNEKLFF.

This clonotype was counted at least ten times. The J gene is TRBJ2-5, the V gene TRBV27; D uncertain. Germline CDR1 reads MNHEY; CDR2 reads SMNVEV (reference sequence). This CDR3 comprises 14 residues. Trimming left V 9 bases short and J 6 bases short, with 20 bases between. The DNA for the CDR3 is TGTGCCAGTAGGTCGGTAGAGTCACAACAGACCCAGTACTTC. Translating gives CASRSVESQQTQYF.

As for this clonotype: A read error is possible here, since a much larger clone lies one base away. Without the conserved terminal phenylalanine or tryptophan, this CDR3 likely stems from a read error. V usage is TRBV2 and J usage is TRBJ2-5; a possible D gene is TRBD2 (5 bases). This CDR3 comprises 13 residues. The germline V gene has CDR1 SNHLY and CDR2 FYNNEI. Trimming cost V 7 bases and J 7 bases, with 16 bases left between them. The CDR3 protein is CASNPWDRGTQYS. CDR3 DNA: TGTGCCAGCAATCCCTGGGATCGGGGGACCCAGTACTCC.

The rearrangement links TRBV2 to TRBJ2-5, with TRBD2 matching over 11 bases. Germline assignment: CDR1 SNHLY and CDR2 FYNNEI. The CDR3 runs 17 residues. V shed 6 bases, J shed 7 bases, and the junction held 16 bases outside the gene matches. The CDR3: CASSLLLAGGLQGTQYF. The CDR3 bases are TGTGCCAGCAGCTTACTCCTAGCGGGGGGCTTGCAGGGGACCCAGTACTTC.

Ten or more counts support this clonotype. This sequence joins TRBV28 and TRBJ2-7, with 7 bases aligning to TRBD1. Unmatched junction bases numbered 9, after V lost 0 bases and J lost 7 bases. The CDR3 runs 15 residues. Germline V lookup: CDR1 MDHEN, CDR2 SYDVKM. CDR3 amino acids: CASSLWDLARGEQYF. In DNA, the CDR3 is TGTGCCAGCAGTTTATGGGACCTAGCCAGGGGGGAGCAGTACTTC. The full variable domain, completed using reference TRBV28 and TRBJ2-7, is DVKVTQSSRYLVKRTGEKVFLECVQDMDHENMFWYRQDPGLGLRLIYFSYDVKMKEKGDIPEGYSVSREKKERFSLILESASTNQTSMYLCASSLWDLARGEQYFGPGTRLTVT.

The chain has TRBV5-5 and TRBJ2-7; possibly TRBD2 for D (6 bases). The length of the CDR3 is 12 residues. The V gene lost 4 bases and the J gene lost 3 bases, with 8 bases spanning the gap. The germline CDR1 and CDR2 sequences are SGHKS and YYEKEE (reference sequence). In DNA form, the CDR3 reads TGTGCCAGCAGCGCCGGGGGCTACGAGCAGTACTTC. As protein: CASSAGGYEQYF.

This clonotype was observed many times. This chain connects TRBV7-2 to TRBJ2-7; 11 nucleotides match TRBD2. Per germline, CDR1 SGHTA and CDR2 FQGNSA. Unmatched junction bases numbered 6, after V lost 5 bases and J lost 0 bases. The CDR3 is 16 residues long. CDR3 nucleotide sequence: TGTGCCAGCAGCCAAGGACTAGCGGGTAGCTCCTACGAGCAGTACTTC. This codes for CASSQGLAGSSYEQYF.

Here the CDR3 DNA reads TGCAGCGTTCCGAGTTGGGAGAACACTGAAGCTTTCTTT. This translates into CSVPSWENTEAFF. The genes are TRBV29-1 and TRBJ1-1; D is uncertain. The CDR3 sequence is 13 residues long. V gave up 5 bases and J gave up 1 base, with 11 bases separating them. In germline, CDR1 is SQVTM, CDR2 ANQGSEA. The full variable domain, with the rest looked up from reference TRBV29-1 and TRBJ1-1, is SAVISQKPSRDICQRGTSLTIQCQVDSQVTMMFWYRQQPGQSLTLIATANQGSEATYESGFVIDKFPISRPNLTFSTLTVSNMSPEDSSIYLCSVPSWENTEAFFGQGTRLTVV.

This clonotype was counted many times. The J gene is TRBJ1-5, the V gene TRBV6-5; weak D call: TRBD1 (6 bases). Germline V gene sequence: CDR1 MNHEY, CDR2 SVGAGI. V dropped 1 base and J dropped 7 bases, with 11 bases sitting between them. CDR3 size: 14 residues. This CDR3 is CASSYWQGYQPQHF. CDR3 nucleotide sequence: TGTGCCAGCAGTTACTGGCAGGGGTACCAGCCCCAGCATTTT.

This clonotype was seen repeatedly, ten times or more. The CDR3 sequence: CASSLDPVRTGELFF. CDR3 DNA sequence: TGTGCCAGCAGCTTAGATCCTGTGAGGACCGGGGAGCTGTTTTTT. The chain carries TRBV11-3 and TRBJ2-2; D not certain. Germline loops: CDR1 SGHNT, CDR2 YENEEA. The V and J ends lost 0 bases and 5 bases respectively, with 10 bases between them. CDR3 length equals 15 residues.

The J gene is TRBJ1-1, the V gene TRBV5-1; 7 nucleotides align to TRBD1. This CDR3 has 14 amino acids. Germline V gene sequence: CDR1 SGHRS, CDR2 YFSETQ. V lost 3 bases to trimming and J lost 4 bases; unmatched junction nucleotides: 6. CDR3 bases: TGCGCCAGCAGCTCGGGACAGAAACCCACTGAAGCTTTCTTT. Its translation: CASSSGQKPTEAFF.

This clonotype was counted between two and nine times. This chain links TRBV5-1 with TRBJ2-7, with 11 positions matching TRBD1. The germline V gene has CDR1 SGHRS and CDR2 YFSETQ. The CDR3 has 18 residues. The V segment lost 0 bases and the J segment 0 bases; nucleotides outside the gene matches: 8. The CDR3 protein is CASSLAGQGDRTSYEQYF. Written as DNA, the CDR3 is TGCGCCAGCAGCTTGGCGGGACAGGGGGACCGAACCTCCTACGAGCAGTACTTC.

This clonotype was counted ten times or more. This chain links TRBV15 with TRBJ1-6, with D perhaps TRBD1 (5 bases). CDR1 LNHNV and CDR2 YYDKDF come from the germline V gene (reference sequence). This CDR3 is built from 15 residues. V was trimmed by 1 base and J by 4 bases, leaving 8 bases between them. The DNA of the CDR3 is TGTGCCACCAGCAGAGCTGGACATTATAATTCACCCCTCCACTTT. The encoded protein is CATSRAGHYNSPLHF.

This clonotype was found many times. The gene calls are TRBV7-2 and TRBJ1-1; D not certain. From germline, CDR1 is SGHTA and CDR2 FQGNSA. Trimming pared 0 bases from V and 3 bases from J, leaving 5 bases between. The CDR3 runs 13 residues. In DNA, the CDR3 is TGTGCCAGCAGCTTAGCCCATTACACTGAAGCTTTCTTT. This encodes CASSLAHYTEAFF.

The chain is built from TRBV24-1 and TRBJ2-2; D ambiguous. Germline lookup yields CDR1 KGHDR and CDR2 SFDVKD. V dropped 1 base and J dropped 3 bases, with 8 bases sitting between them. CDR3 size: 15 residues. CDR3 region: CATSDFNKDTGELFF. The CDR3 nucleotides read TGTGCCACCAGTGATTTCAACAAAGACACCGGGGAGCTGTTTTTT.

This chain connects TRBV28 to TRBJ1-4, with D unclear. The CDR3 runs to 15 residues. The V gene's germline CDR1 is MDHEN and CDR2 SYDVKM. Trimming took 5 bases from V and 0 from J, leaving 10 bases between them. The CDR3 region is CASSAAESTNEKLFF. As DNA, the CDR3 is TGTGCCAGCAGTGCGGCCGAATCAACTAATGAAAAACTGTTTTTT. Drawing the rest from reference TRBV28 and TRBJ1-4, the complete variable domain is DVKVTQSSRYLVKRTGEKVFLECVQDMDHENMFWYRQDPGLGLRLIYFSYDVKMKEKGDIPEGYSVSREKKERFSLILESASTNQTSMYLCASSAAESTNEKLFFGSGTQLSVL.

J is TRBJ1-1 and V is TRBV7-9, with D possibly being TRBD1 (5 bases). The CDR3 runs 18 residues. Trimming removed 4 bases at V and 0 bases at J, with 21 bases between. In germline, CDR1 is SEHNR, CDR2 FQNEAQ (reference sequence). The CDR3 sequence is CASSWGSEGHNMNTEAFF. Written as DNA, the CDR3 is TGTGCCAGCAGCTGGGGCTCGGAGGGCCACAATATGAACACTGAAGCTTTCTTT.

This clonotype occurred a few times. This sequence joins TRBV2 and TRBJ1-5; a weak D match, TRBD1 (6 bases). V gave up 3 bases and J gave up 1 base, with 13 bases separating them. Germline CDR1 is SNHLY and CDR2 is FYNNEI. This CDR3 is built from 16 residues. The CDR3 protein is CASSDWGGLSNQPQHF. The CDR3 DNA follows: TGTGCCAGCAGTGATTGGGGGGGGCTAAGCAATCAGCCCCAGCATTTT.

This clonotype was seen once. The gene calls are TRBV5-1 and TRBJ2-2, with a tentative D call TRBD2 (5 bases). This CDR3 is 14 amino acids long. The germline gives CDR1 SGHRS, CDR2 YFSETQ. The germline V and J ends were trimmed by 6 bases and 1 base, with 10 bases remaining between them. DNA for the CDR3: TGCGCCAGCACCTCCGGAGGGAACACCGGGGAGCTGTTTTTT. Its protein is CASTSGGNTGELFF.